These T cell receptor beta chains were read from a single sample in a study of blood T cell repertoires in COVID-19. Profiling relied on immunoSEQ multiplex PCR, and the TCRdb table lists in-frame clones only, not all of them. This sample has around 260,000 clones, with 75% to 95% found just once. The sequenced sample was PBMCs or T cells enriched from blood (not recorded which). The receptors shown here come from a woman aged 30 to 39 who had recovered from COVID-19. Both conserved end residues are part of each CDR3. The order of the fields is D gene, J gene, clone size, V gene, CDR3 DNA, CDR3 protein. D genes are given only for firm matches. Not all rows give a size; the values are once, few, many and, for expanded clones, a class.

D: NA; J: TRBJ2-1; size: NA; V: TRBV27; DNA: TGTGCCAGCAGTTTTATTCCTAGGCAAAATGAGCAGTTCTTC; CDR3: CASSFIPRQNEQFF
D: NA; J: TRBJ2-1; size: NA; V: TRBV4-3; DNA: TGCGCCAGCAGCTACGGGACTTCCTACAATGAGCAGTTCTTC; CDR3: CASSYGTSYNEQFF
D: TRBD2; J: TRBJ2-1; size: NA; V: TRBV27; DNA: TGTGCCAGCAGTTCTACACGACTAGCGGGTGGAGATGAGCAGTTCTTC; CDR3: CASSSTRLAGGDEQFF
D: TRBD2; J: TRBJ2-7; size: NA; V: TRBV28; DNA: TGTGCCAGTGGGACTAGCGGCTCCTACGAGCAGTACTTC; CDR3: CASGTSGSYEQYF
D: TRBD1; J: TRBJ1-2; size: NA; V: TRBV6-5; DNA: TGTGCCAGCAGATGGACAGGGGGCGACGGCTACACCTTC; CDR3: CASRWTGGDGYTF
D: TRBD2; J: TRBJ2-1; size: NA; V: TRBV3-1/TRBV3-2; DNA: TGTGCCAGCAGCCAAGCGAGTCCGACTAGCGGCTACAATGAGCAGTTCTTC; CDR3: CASSQASPTSGYNEQFF
D: NA; J: TRBJ1-3; size: NA; V: TRBV28; DNA: TGTGCCAGCAGTTTAAGGGTGGCAGGGCGTTGGAACACCATATATTTT; CDR3: CASSLRVAGRWNTIYF
D: TRBD2; J: TRBJ2-7; size: NA; V: TRBV19; DNA: TGTGCCAGTAGTTTTTCCGGGACTACCGTGGAGCAGTACTTC; CDR3: CASSFSGTTVEQYF
D: TRBD1; J: TRBJ2-3; size: NA; V: TRBV7-9; DNA: TGTGCCAGCAGCCTAATGGACAGGGCTGCAGATACGCAGTATTTT; CDR3: CASSLMDRAADTQYF
D: NA; J: TRBJ1-1; size: NA; V: TRBV6-5; DNA: TGTGCCAGCAGTCCCAGGGTTTTGGCTGAAGCTTTCTTT; CDR3: CASSPRVLAEAFF
D: TRBD2; J: TRBJ2-3; size: NA; V: TRBV28; DNA: TGTGCCAGCAGTTTAGCGGGGGGGGCGGATACGCAGTATTTT; CDR3: CASSLAGGADTQYF
D: TRBD1; J: TRBJ1-6; size: NA; V: TRBV6-2/TRBV6-3; DNA: TGTGCCAGCAGCAACACCCCAGGGGGAAATTCACCCCTCCACTTT; CDR3: CASSNTPGGNSPLHF
D: TRBD2; J: TRBJ2-7; size: NA; V: TRBV30; DNA: TGTGCCTGGAGTGTACCGGGACTAGCGAGGGAGCAGTACTTC; CDR3: CAWSVPGLAREQYF
D: NA; J: TRBJ2-1; size: few; V: TRBV2; DNA: TGTGCCAGCAGTTCCTCGTGGCAGTTCTTC; CDR3: CASSSSWQFF
D: TRBD1; J: TRBJ2-1; size: NA; V: TRBV24-1; DNA: TGTGCCACCAGTGATTTTGGGGACAGGGGAGACAATGAGCAGTTCTTC; CDR3: CATSDFGDRGDNEQFF
D: TRBD1; J: TRBJ2-5; size: NA; V: TRBV2; DNA: TGTGCCAGCAGGGGACAGGGGACGCTACAAGAGACCCAGTACTTC; CDR3: CASRGQGTLQETQYF
D: NA; J: TRBJ1-1; size: NA; V: TRBV19; DNA: TGTGCCAGTAGGCAGGGGTTGGGGGCCACTGAAGCTTTCTTT; CDR3: CASRQGLGATEAFF
D: NA; J: TRBJ2-7; size: NA; V: TRBV4-1; DNA: TGCGCCAGCAGCCAAGATCAGGTCTCCTACGAGCAGTACTTC; CDR3: CASSQDQVSYEQYF
D: NA; J: TRBJ1-5; size: once; V: TRBV7-2; DNA: TGTGCCAGCAGCTTAGGTCCAGGGAATCAGCCCCAGCATTTT; CDR3: CASSLGPGNQPQHF
D: NA; J: TRBJ1-1; size: NA; V: TRBV27; DNA: TGTGCCAGCAGCTTTTCCACTGACAGATTCGTTATTGAAGCTTTCTTT; CDR3: CASSFSTDRFVIEAFF
D: TRBD2; J: TRBJ2-1; size: NA; V: TRBV28; DNA: TGTGCCAGCAGTACCATCAGTAGCGGGAGATTTGAGCAGTTCTTC; CDR3: CASSTISSGRFEQFF
D: TRBD2; J: TRBJ2-3; size: NA; V: TRBV29-1; DNA: TGCAGCGCAGCTAAGTATCTACCGGGACTAGCGGGGGACACAGATACGCAGTATTTT; CDR3: CSAAKYLPGLAGDTDTQYF
D: TRBD1; J: TRBJ1-2; size: NA; V: TRBV27; DNA: TGTGCCAGCAGTCCCCGGACAGGCCCGATCAAAAAGTATGGCTACACCTTC; CDR3: CASSPRTGPIKKYGYTF
D: NA; J: TRBJ2-1; size: NA; V: TRBV14; DNA: TGTGCCAGCAGCCAAGAGAACATCTACAATGAGCAGTTCTTC; CDR3: CASSQENIYNEQFF
D: NA; J: TRBJ2-3; size: NA; V: TRBV5-1; DNA: TGCGCCAGCGGGGAGAAGAACACAGATACGCAGTATTTT; CDR3: CASGEKNTDTQYF
D: TRBD2; J: TRBJ2-3; size: NA; V: TRBV6-5; DNA: TGTGCCAGCAGTTACCGCGGGGGTGAAGCAGATACGCAGTATTTT; CDR3: CASSYRGGEADTQYF
D: NA; J: TRBJ2-5; size: NA; V: TRBV15; DNA: TGTGCCACCAGCTCGGGGGTCGGGGAGACCCAGTACTTC; CDR3: CATSSGVGETQYF
D: TRBD1; J: TRBJ2-5; size: NA; V: TRBV30; DNA: TGTGCCTGGAGGTGGACAGGTCAAGAGACCCAGTACTTC; CDR3: CAWRWTGQETQYF
D: NA; J: TRBJ2-1; size: once; V: TRBV27; DNA: TGTGCCAGCAGTTTAGACGGGAGCTCCTACAATGAGCAGTTCTTC; CDR3: CASSLDGSSYNEQFF
D: NA; J: TRBJ2-1; size: NA; V: TRBV3-1/TRBV3-2; DNA: TGTGCCAGCAGCCACCCCAAAAGCGGCTTTTTTAACAATGAGCAGTTCTTC; CDR3: CASSHPKSGFFNNEQFF
D: NA; J: TRBJ2-5; size: NA; V: TRBV11-3; DNA: TGTGCCAGCAGCCAAGGGGAGGAAAGAGAGACCCAGTACTTC; CDR3: CASSQGEERETQYF
D: NA; J: TRBJ2-4; size: once; V: TRBV29-1; DNA: TGCAGCTATCGCCAGATAGCCAAAAACATTCAGTACTTC; CDR3: CSYRQIAKNIQYF
D: NA; J: TRBJ2-3; size: NA; V: TRBV9; DNA: TGTGCCAGCAGCCCCGTCCTCGGCACAGATACGCAGTATTTT; CDR3: CASSPVLGTDTQYF
D: TRBD1; J: TRBJ1-2; size: NA; V: TRBV27; DNA: TGTGCCAGCAGTTCAGGGGGCGACTATGGCTACACCTTC; CDR3: CASSSGGDYGYTF
D: TRBD1; J: TRBJ1-3; size: NA; V: TRBV7-6; DNA: TGTGCCAGCAGCTCCGGACAGGGACTCTCTGGAAACACCATATATTTT; CDR3: CASSSGQGLSGNTIYF
D: TRBD1; J: TRBJ2-2; size: NA; V: TRBV18; DNA: TGTGCCAGCTCACCCCGACAGGGGGCAAAAGTCGGGGAGCTGTTTTTT; CDR3: CASSPRQGAKVGELFF
D: NA; J: TRBJ1-3; size: NA; V: TRBV9; DNA: TGTGCCAGCAGCCCGAGTCAGGGCGGTGGAAACACCATATATTTT; CDR3: CASSPSQGGGNTIYF
D: TRBD2; J: TRBJ2-1; size: NA; V: TRBV11-2; DNA: TGTGCCAGCAGCTTAGAGACTAGCGGAGAGCAGTTCTTC; CDR3: CASSLETSGEQFF
D: TRBD2; J: TRBJ2-3; size: NA; V: TRBV7-9; DNA: TGTGCCAGCAGCCAAGAAGGACTAGCGGGAGGGGTCACAGATACGCAGTATTTT; CDR3: CASSQEGLAGGVTDTQYF
D: TRBD2; J: TRBJ2-7; size: NA; V: TRBV4-1; DNA: TGCGCCAGCAGTCTTACTAGCGGTGCGAGCTACGAGCAGTACTTC; CDR3: CASSLTSGASYEQYF
D: NA; J: TRBJ1-4; size: NA; V: TRBV13; DNA: TGTGCCAGCACTCTCCGGGGAAATGAAAAACTGTTTTTT; CDR3: CASTLRGNEKLFF
D: TRBD1; J: TRBJ1-5; size: NA; V: TRBV10-3; DNA: TGTGCCATCAGCGACAGGGAGAATCAGCCCCAGCATTTT; CDR3: CAISDRENQPQHF
D: TRBD2; J: TRBJ2-1; size: NA; V: TRBV28; DNA: TGTGCCAGCAGGAAAGCGGGAGGGCTCTACAATGAGCAGTTCTTC; CDR3: CASRKAGGLYNEQFF
D: TRBD1; J: TRBJ1-4; size: NA; V: TRBV2; DNA: TGTGCCAGCACTGGGACAGGCCGGTCTAATGAAAAACTGTTTTTT; CDR3: CASTGTGRSNEKLFF
D: NA; J: TRBJ2-7; size: NA; V: TRBV6-5; DNA: TGTGCCAGCAGTTACCAGCGTCCCGTCTCCTTTAACGAGCAGTACTTC; CDR3: CASSYQRPVSFNEQYF
D: NA; J: TRBJ1-3; size: NA; V: TRBV5-4; DNA: TGTGCCAGCAGCTTGAGAGCTGGAAACACCATATATTTT; CDR3: CASSLRAGNTIYF
D: TRBD1; J: TRBJ1-1; size: NA; V: TRBV5-1; DNA: TGCGCCAGCAGCCCGGGACAGGGGGCCCCCCGGGACACTGAAGCTTTCTTT; CDR3: CASSPGQGAPRDTEAFF
D: NA; J: TRBJ1-6; size: once; V: TRBV3-1/TRBV3-2; DNA: TGTGCCAGCAAGCGGGGAAATTCACCCCTCCACTTT; CDR3: CASKRGNSPLHF
D: TRBD2; J: TRBJ2-3; size: once; V: TRBV6-2/TRBV6-3; DNA: TGTGCCAGCAGTTACTCCTGGCTAGCGGGAAACACAGATACGCAGTATTTT; CDR3: CASSYSWLAGNTDTQYF
D: TRBD1; J: TRBJ2-6; size: NA; V: TRBV9; DNA: TGTGCCAGCAGCGTAGACCAGGACAGGGGGTTCACTGGGGCCAACGTCCTGACTTTC; CDR3: CASSVDQDRGFTGANVLTF
D: NA; J: TRBJ2-7; size: NA; V: TRBV12-3/TRBV12-4; DNA: TGTGCCAGCAGTTTGCCAGGCACATACGAGCAGTACTTC; CDR3: CASSLPGTYEQYF
D: TRBD2; J: TRBJ2-5; size: NA; V: TRBV6-5; DNA: TGTGCCAGCAGGGGACTAGCGGGGGATCTGGGGACCCAGTACTTC; CDR3: CASRGLAGDLGTQYF
D: TRBD2; J: TRBJ2-2; size: NA; V: TRBV6-6; DNA: TGTGCCAGCAGCCGAACCCCGGGAGGCCTCACCGGGGAGCTGTTTTTT; CDR3: CASSRTPGGLTGELFF
D: NA; J: TRBJ2-7; size: NA; V: TRBV15; DNA: TGTGCCACCAGCCATCCAGGACACCCTGAAGGTAACGAGCAGTACTTC; CDR3: CATSHPGHPEGNEQYF
D: NA; J: TRBJ1-1; size: NA; V: TRBV6-5; DNA: TGTGCCAGCAGTTACTCGAGTTGGACATCCGGCACTGAAGCTTTCTTT; CDR3: CASSYSSWTSGTEAFF